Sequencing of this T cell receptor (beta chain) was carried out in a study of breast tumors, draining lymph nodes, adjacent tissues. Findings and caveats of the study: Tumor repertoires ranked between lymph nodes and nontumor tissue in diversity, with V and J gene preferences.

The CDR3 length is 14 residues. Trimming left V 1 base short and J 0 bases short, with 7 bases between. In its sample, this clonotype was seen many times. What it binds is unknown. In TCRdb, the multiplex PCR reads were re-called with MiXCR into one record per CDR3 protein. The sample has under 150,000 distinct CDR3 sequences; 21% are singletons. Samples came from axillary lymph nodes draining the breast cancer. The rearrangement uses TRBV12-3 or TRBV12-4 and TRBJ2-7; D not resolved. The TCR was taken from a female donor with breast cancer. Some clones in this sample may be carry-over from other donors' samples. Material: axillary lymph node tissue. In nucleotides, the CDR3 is TGTGCCAGCAGTTTAGGGGCAGTCTCCTACGAGCAGTACTTC. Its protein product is CASSLGAVSYEQYF.